The sequence of this TCR beta chain was determined in a study of control samples from healthy donors and cancer patients. The CDR3 spans 18 residues. Using immunoSEQ multiplex PCR, the repertoire was profiled, and TCRdb retains in-frame clones only, with some absent. The sample consists of 65,000 to 90,000 clones, around 90% of them appearing once. Specimen: PBMCs. The chain uses TRBV21-1 and TRBJ1-6. TRBV21-1 is marked as a pseudogene. The TCR sequence derives from a woman aged 50 to 65 with colorectal cancer. CDR3 sequence (DNA): TGTGCCAGCAGTCTCTCGTTAGCTACACATACATCAAATTCACCCCTCCACTTT. Protein sequence: CASSLSLATHTSNSPLHF.